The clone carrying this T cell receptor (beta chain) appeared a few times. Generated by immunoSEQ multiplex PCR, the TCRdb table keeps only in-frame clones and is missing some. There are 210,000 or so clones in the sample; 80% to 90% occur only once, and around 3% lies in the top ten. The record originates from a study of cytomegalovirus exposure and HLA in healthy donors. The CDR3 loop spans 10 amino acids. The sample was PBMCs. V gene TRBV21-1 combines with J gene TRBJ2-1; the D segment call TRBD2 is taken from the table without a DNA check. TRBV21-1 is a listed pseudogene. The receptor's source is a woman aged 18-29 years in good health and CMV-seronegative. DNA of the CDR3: TGTGCCAGCAGCAAACGCGGGCAGTTCTTC. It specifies CASSKRGQFF.